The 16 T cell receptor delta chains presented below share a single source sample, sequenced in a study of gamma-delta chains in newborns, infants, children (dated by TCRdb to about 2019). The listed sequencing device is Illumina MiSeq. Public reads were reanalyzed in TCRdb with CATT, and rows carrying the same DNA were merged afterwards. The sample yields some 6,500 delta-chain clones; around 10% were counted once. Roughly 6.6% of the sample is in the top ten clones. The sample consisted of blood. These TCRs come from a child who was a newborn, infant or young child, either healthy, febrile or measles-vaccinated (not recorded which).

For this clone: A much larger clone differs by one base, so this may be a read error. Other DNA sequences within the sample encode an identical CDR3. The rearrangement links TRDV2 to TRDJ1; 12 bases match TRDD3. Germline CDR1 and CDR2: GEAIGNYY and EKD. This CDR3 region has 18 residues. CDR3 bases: TGTGCCTGCGACACCCTACACGCTGGGGGATACGCAACCGATAAACTCATCTTT. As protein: CACDTLHAGGYATDKLIF.

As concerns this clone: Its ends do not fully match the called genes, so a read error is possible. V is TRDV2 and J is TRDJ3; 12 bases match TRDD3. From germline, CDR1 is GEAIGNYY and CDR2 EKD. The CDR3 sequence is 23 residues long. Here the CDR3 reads CAYTSLSLGDTVGDRWDARQMFF. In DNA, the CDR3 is TGTGCCTACACCTCACTGTCACTGGGGGATACTGTCGGAGATCGCTGGGACGCCCGACAGATGTTTTTC.

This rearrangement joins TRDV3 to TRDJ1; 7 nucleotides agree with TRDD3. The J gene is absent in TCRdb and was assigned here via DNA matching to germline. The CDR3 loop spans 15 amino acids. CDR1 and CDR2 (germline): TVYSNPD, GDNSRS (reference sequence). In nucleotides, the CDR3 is TGTGCGACAACAGTCGGGGGATCCGACACCGATAAACTCATCTTT. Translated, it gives CATTVGGSDTDKLIF.

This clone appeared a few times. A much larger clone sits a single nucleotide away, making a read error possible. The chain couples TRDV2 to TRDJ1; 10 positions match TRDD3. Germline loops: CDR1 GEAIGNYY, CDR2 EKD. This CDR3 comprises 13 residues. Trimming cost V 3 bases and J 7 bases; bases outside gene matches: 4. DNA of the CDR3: TGTGCCTGTGACGTACTGGGGGATGCTAAACTCATCTTT. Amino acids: CACDVLGDAKLIF.

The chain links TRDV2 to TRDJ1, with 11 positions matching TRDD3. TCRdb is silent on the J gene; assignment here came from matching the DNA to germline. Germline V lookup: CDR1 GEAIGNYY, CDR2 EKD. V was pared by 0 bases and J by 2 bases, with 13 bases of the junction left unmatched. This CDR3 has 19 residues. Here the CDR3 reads CACDTLSGWGIQHTDKLIF. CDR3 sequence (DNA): TGTGCCTGTGACACCCTCTCCGGCTGGGGGATACAGCATACCGATAAACTCATCTTT.

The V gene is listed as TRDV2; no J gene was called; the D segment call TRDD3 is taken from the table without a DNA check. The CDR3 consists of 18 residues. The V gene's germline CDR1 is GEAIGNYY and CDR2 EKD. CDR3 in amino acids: CACDTGTGGYGGRGKIIF. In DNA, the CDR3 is TGTGCCTGTGACACCGGGACGGGGGGATACGGAGGGAGGGGTAAAATCATCTTT.

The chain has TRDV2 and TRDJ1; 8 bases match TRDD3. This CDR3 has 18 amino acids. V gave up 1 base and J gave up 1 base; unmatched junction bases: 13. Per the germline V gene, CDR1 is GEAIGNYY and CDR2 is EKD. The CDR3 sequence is CACDTLGAGGRFTDKLIF. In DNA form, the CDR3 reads TGTGCCTGTGACACGCTCGGGGCTGGGGGACGATTCACCGATAAACTCATCTTT.

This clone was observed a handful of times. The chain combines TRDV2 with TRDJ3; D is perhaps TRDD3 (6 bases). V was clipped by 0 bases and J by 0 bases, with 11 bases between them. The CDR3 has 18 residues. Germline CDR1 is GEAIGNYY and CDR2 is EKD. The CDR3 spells CACDTAGASSWDTRQMFF. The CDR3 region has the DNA TGTGCCTGTGACACCGCTGGGGCTAGCTCCTGGGACACCCGACAGATGTTTTTC.

For the CDR3, the DNA is TGTGCCTGTGACACCGTCCCATCTCTGGGGGTTTCGTACACCGATAAACTCATCTTT. Its protein product is CACDTVPSLGVSYTDKLIF. This chain connects TRDV2 to TRDJ1; 7 bases are shared with TRDD3. The J gene, absent from TCRdb, was called here by matching the DNA to germline. The V segment lost 0 bases and the J segment 0 bases; nucleotides outside the gene matches: 15. Germline CDR1 is GEAIGNYY and CDR2 is EKD. There are 19 residues in the CDR3.

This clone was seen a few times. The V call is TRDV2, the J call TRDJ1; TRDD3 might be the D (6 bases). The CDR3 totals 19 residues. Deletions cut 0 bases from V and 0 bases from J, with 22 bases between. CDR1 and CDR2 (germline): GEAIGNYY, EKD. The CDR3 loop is CACDTVLQLGRGYTDKLIF. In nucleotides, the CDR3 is TGTGCCTGTGACACCGTTCTACAGCTGGGGAGGGGGTACACCGATAAACTCATCTTT.

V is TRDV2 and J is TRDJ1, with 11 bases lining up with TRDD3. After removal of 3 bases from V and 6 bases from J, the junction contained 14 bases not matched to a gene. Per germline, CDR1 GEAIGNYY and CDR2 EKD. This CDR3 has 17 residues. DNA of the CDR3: TGTGCCTGTGACCTTCTGGGGGATACACGGGATAAACATAAACTCATCTTT. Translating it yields CACDLLGDTRDKHKLIF.

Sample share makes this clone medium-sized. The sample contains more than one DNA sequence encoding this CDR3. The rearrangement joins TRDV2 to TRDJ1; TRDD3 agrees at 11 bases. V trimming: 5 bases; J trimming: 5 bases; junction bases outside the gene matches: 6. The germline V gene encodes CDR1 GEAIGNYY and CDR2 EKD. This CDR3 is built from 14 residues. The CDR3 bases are TGTGCCTGTGGCTGGGGGATACAAAGGGATAAACTCATCTTT. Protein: CACGWGIQRDKLIF.

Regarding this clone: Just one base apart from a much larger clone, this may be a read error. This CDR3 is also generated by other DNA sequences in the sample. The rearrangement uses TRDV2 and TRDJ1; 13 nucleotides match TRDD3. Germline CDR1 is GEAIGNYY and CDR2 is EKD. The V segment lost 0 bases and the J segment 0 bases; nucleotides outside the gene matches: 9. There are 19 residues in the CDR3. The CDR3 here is CACDTVTGGYARDTDKLIF. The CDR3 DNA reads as TGTGCCTGTGACACCGTTACTGGGGGATACGCGCGGGACACCGATAAACTCATCTTT.

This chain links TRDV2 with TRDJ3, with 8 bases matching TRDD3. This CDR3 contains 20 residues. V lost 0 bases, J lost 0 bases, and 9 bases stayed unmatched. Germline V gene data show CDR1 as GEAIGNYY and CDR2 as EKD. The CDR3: CACDTLGAGGLSWDTRQMFF. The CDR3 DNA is TGTGCCTGTGACACCCTGGGGGCTGGGGGACTCTCCTGGGACACCCGACAGATGTTTTTC.

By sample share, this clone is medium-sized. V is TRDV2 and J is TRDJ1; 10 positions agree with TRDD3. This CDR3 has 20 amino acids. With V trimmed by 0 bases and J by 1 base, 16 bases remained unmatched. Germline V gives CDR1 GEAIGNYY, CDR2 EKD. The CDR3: CACDTVGGGYRRRFTDKLIF. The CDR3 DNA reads TGTGCCTGTGACACCGTCGGTGGGGGATACCGCCGGAGGTTCACCGATAAACTCATCTTT.

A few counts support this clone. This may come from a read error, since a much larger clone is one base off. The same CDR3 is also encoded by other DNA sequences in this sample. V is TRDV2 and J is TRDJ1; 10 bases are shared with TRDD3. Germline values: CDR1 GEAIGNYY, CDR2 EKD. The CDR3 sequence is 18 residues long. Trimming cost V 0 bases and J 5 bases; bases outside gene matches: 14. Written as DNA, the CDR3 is TGTGCCTGTGACACCGTCGGGACTGGGGGATCCGCCCCGGATAAACTCATCTTT. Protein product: CACDTVGTGGSAPDKLIF.